This is a list of T cell receptor beta chains from one sample in a study of blood T cell repertoires in COVID-19. Method: immunoSEQ multiplex PCR; TCRdb's copy keeps in-frame clones and lacks some. The repertoire holds about 180,000 clones, more than 70% seen once, with more than 3.5% in the top ten. The sequenced material came from peripheral blood. The receptors were gathered from a woman aged 30 to 39 with acute or convalescent COVID-19. CDR3s include the opening cysteine and the closing phenylalanine or tryptophan. Fields, in order: J gene, V gene, clone size, D gene, CDR3 DNA, CDR3 protein. D genes are given only for firm matches. Rows give clone size only sometimes, using once, few, many, or a class for an expanded clone.

>TRBJ2-7|TRBV9|.|TRBD2
TGTGCCAGCAGCGTAGTAGCGGGCGAGCAGTACTTC
CASSVVAGEQYF
>TRBJ2-1|TRBV11-2|.|.
TGTGCCAGCAGCTTAGACCCAGGATCTTACAATGAGCAGTTCTTC
CASSLDPGSYNEQFF
>TRBJ2-1|TRBV5-1|.|TRBD2
TGCGCCAGCAGCCTGACTAGCGGGAGAATAAATGAGCAGTTCTTC
CASSLTSGRINEQFF
>TRBJ1-2|TRBV25-1|once|TRBD1
TGTGCCAGCAGTGAATGGGACAGCCACTATGGCTACACCTTC
CASSEWDSHYGYTF
>TRBJ2-6|TRBV5-1|.|.
TGCGCCAGCAGCAGGGGCTCCATCTCTGGGGCCAACGTCCTGACTTTC
CASSRGSISGANVLTF
>TRBJ1-5|TRBV19|.|.
TGTGCCAGTAGTCCACGTCGGGGGATCCAAGATCAGCCCCAGCATTTT
CASSPRRGIQDQPQHF
>TRBJ2-1|TRBV19|.|.
TGTGCCAGTACGGCCGGGGGGAAAGGGGGCAATGAGCAGTTCTTC
CASTAGGKGGNEQFF
>TRBJ2-7|TRBV9|.|TRBD1
TGTGCCAGCAGCGTTACCGGGACAGGTAACTACGAGCAGTACTTC
CASSVTGTGNYEQYF
>TRBJ2-5|TRBV27|.|.
TGTGCCAGCAGCACTTATAGCCGCATGGTCCGAGGGGAGACCCAGTACTTC
CASSTYSRMVRGETQYF
>TRBJ2-1|TRBV28|.|TRBD2
TGTGCCAGCAGTACACCAGCGGGAGTTACGGTGAATGAGCAGTTCTTC
CASSTPAGVTVNEQFF
>TRBJ2-6|TRBV21-1|.|.
TGTGCCAGCAGCCTTCGGGGGTCTCCTCGCTCTGGGGCCAACGTCCTGACTTTC
CASSLRGSPRSGANVLTF
>TRBJ2-7|TRBV5-5|few|TRBD2
TGTGCCAGCAGCCGAACTAGCGGGAGGGCCTACGAGCAGTACTTC
CASSRTSGRAYEQYF
>TRBJ1-3|TRBV28|.|.
TGTGCCAGCAGTCCTCGGAACACCATATATTTT
CASSPRNTIYF
>TRBJ2-3|TRBV5-1|.|.
TGCGCCAGCAGCTTGTCCTATGATACGCAGTATTTT
CASSLSYDTQYF
>TRBJ1-5|TRBV2|.|.
TGTGCCAGCAATCGCGATTCAAGGGGTGACCAGCCCCAGCATTTT
CASNRDSRGDQPQHF
>TRBJ2-2|TRBV5-1|.|.
TGCGCCAGCAGCTCGGACTCGAACACCGGGGAGCTGTTTTTT
CASSSDSNTGELFF
>TRBJ1-2|TRBV2|.|.
TGTGCCAGCGTTCAGGGCTATGGCTACACCTTC
CASVQGYGYTF
>TRBJ2-5|TRBV5-4|.|.
TGTGCCAGCAGCCCCACAGGGTGGATTCGAGAGACCCAGTACTTC
CASSPTGWIRETQYF
>TRBJ2-3|TRBV5-4|.|.
TGTGCCAGCAGCTTGATAACTAGCTCATTCACAGATACGCAGTATTTT
CASSLITSSFTDTQYF
>TRBJ2-3|TRBV9|.|.
TGTGCCAGCAGCGTAGGGGGCCACTCCACAGATACGCAGTATTTT
CASSVGGHSTDTQYF
>TRBJ1-2|TRBV2|.|.
TGTGCCAGCAGAGGACGTATCCGGACTTATGGCTACACCTTC
CASRGRIRTYGYTF
>TRBJ1-2|TRBV5-1|.|.
TGCGCCAGCAGCTTGGGGCAGGGTGACGGCTACACCTTC
CASSLGQGDGYTF
>TRBJ1-5|TRBV7-9|.|.
TGTGCCAGCAGCTCGGACAGTTATCAGCCCCAGCATTTT
CASSSDSYQPQHF
>TRBJ1-2|TRBV28|.|.
TGTGCCAGCAGCTTTCGCGATCATCGGTATGGCTACACCTTC
CASSFRDHRYGYTF
>TRBJ1-2|TRBV27|.|.
TGTGCCAGCAGGGGCAGAGGGCACTATGGCTACACCTTC
CASRGRGHYGYTF
>TRBJ2-1|TRBV4-1|.|TRBD2
TGCGCCAGCAGCCAAGATCCCGGGACTAGCGGACTTAGGGAGATCTTC
CASSQDPGTSGLREIF
>TRBJ1-2|TRBV7-9|.|.
TGTGCCAGCAGCTTAGATGTAGAGGGCTACACCTTC
CASSLDVEGYTF
>TRBJ2-1|TRBV9|.|.
TGTGCCAGCAGCATGAACAGGGTCAATGAGCAGTTCTTC
CASSMNRVNEQFF
>TRBJ1-1|TRBV11-3|.|.
TGTGCCAGCAGCTTCAGCGCCGGGGACACTGAAGCTTTCTTT
CASSFSAGDTEAFF
>TRBJ2-7|TRBV5-1|.|.
TGCGCCAGCAGCTTGACCAACACATACGAGCAGTACTTC
CASSLTNTYEQYF
>TRBJ2-3|TRBV7-8|.|TRBD2
TGTGCCAGCAGCTTAGTAGCGGGATTGACCACAGATACGCAGTATTTT
CASSLVAGLTTDTQYF
>TRBJ1-1|TRBV20-1|.|.
TGCAGTGCTAGTCCGGGGGGCACTGAAGCTTTCTTT
CSASPGGTEAFF